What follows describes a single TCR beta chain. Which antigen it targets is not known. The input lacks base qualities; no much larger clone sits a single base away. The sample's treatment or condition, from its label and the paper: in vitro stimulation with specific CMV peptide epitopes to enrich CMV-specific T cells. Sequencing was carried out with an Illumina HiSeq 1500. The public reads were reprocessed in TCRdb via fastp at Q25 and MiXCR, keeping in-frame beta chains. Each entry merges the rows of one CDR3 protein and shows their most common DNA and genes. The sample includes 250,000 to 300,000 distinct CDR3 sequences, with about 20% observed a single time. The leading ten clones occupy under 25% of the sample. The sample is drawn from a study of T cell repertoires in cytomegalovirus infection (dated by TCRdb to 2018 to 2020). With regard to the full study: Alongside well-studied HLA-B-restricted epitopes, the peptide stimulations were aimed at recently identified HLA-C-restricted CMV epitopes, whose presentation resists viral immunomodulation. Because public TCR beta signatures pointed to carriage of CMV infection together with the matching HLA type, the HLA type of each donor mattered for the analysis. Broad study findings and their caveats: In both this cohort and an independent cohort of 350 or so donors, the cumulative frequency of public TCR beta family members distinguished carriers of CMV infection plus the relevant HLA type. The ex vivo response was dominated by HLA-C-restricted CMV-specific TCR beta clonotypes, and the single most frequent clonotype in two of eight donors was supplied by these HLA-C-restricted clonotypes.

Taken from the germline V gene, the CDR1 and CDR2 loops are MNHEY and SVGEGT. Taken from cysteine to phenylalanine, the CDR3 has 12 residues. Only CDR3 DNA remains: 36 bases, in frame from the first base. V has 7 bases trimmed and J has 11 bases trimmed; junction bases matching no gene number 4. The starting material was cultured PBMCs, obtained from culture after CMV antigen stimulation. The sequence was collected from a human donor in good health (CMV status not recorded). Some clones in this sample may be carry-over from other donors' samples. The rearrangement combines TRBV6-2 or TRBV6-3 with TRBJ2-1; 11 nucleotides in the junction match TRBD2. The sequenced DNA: TGTGCCAGCAAACTAGCGGGAGTAAAGCAGTTCTTC. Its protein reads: CASKLAGVKQFF.